This entry is about one T cell receptor beta chain. The CDR3 is 11 amino acids. Trimming pared 1 base from V and 5 bases from J, leaving 5 bases between. Germline V gives CDR1 SQVTM, CDR2 ANQGSEA. These data originate in a study of early stage breast cancer tumors. Generated by immunoSEQ multiplex PCR, the TCRdb table keeps only in-frame clones and is missing some. The top ten clones hold 3.5% of a sample with some 72,000 clones, 70% to 85% of them seen once. The sequence came from a person between 55 and 69 years old with breast cancer. The sequenced sample consisted of blood. V is TRBV29-1 and J is TRBJ1-1; D remains unclear. CDR3 in DNA: TGCAGCGTTGAAGGGGCTACTGAAGCTTTCTTT. Its protein product is CSVEGATEAFF. The whole variable domain, filled in from reference TRBV29-1 and TRBJ1-1, reads SAVISQKPSRDICQRGTSLTIQCQVDSQVTMMFWYRQQPGQSLTLIATANQGSEATYESGFVIDKFPISRPNLTFSTLTVSNMSPEDSSIYLCSVEGATEAFFGQGTRLTVV.